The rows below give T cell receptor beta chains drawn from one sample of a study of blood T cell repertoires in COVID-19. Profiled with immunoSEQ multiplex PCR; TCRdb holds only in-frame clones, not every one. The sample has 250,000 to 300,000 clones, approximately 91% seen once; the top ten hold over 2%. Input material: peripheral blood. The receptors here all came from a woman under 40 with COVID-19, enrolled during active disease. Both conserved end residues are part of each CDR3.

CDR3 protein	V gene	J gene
CASSEPSGGRRFF	TRBV6-1	TRBJ2-1
CSVAGDRGREQYF	TRBV29-1	TRBJ2-7
CASSSISGSTIQYF	TRBV6-5	TRBJ2-4
CATSPPGTNLPYEQYF	TRBV15	TRBJ2-7
CASSDPRTGNYGYTF	TRBV28	TRBJ1-2
CASSILQGNGYTF	TRBV19	TRBJ1-2
CASSVQGGAQDQYF	TRBV7-9	TRBJ2-5
CASSKCGSRNTIYF	TRBV21-1	TRBJ1-3
CASSPRALLKNTEAFF	TRBV5-1	TRBJ1-1
CASSRRQGARETQYF	TRBV19	TRBJ2-5
CASSAKNALGANVLTF	TRBV5-1	TRBJ2-6
CASSLGGSSYEQYF	TRBV27	TRBJ2-7
CASSFSGRTYTGELFF	TRBV9	TRBJ2-2
CASSLVAENYGYTF	TRBV5-1	TRBJ1-2
CASTLMGQTTEAFF	TRBV2	TRBJ1-1
CASSRLQGVGTEAFF	TRBV7-9	TRBJ1-1
CASSLGEGGANVLTF	TRBV5-1	TRBJ2-6
CASSFTGGEQYF	TRBV19	TRBJ2-7
CATGKGWNEQYF	TRBV18	TRBJ2-7
CASSHTGTGFYEQYF	TRBV28	TRBJ2-7